This paragraph reports one T cell receptor (beta chain). The source of the sample is a study of blood T cell repertoires in COVID-19. V lost 4 bases, J lost 2 bases, and 3 bases stayed unmatched. The CDR3 is 14 amino acids. Germline V gene data show CDR1 as KGHSH and CDR2 as LQKENI. The data were produced by immunoSEQ multiplex PCR, yet TCRdb's version contains in-frame clones alone and is incomplete. The sample yields about 190,000 clones, 65% to 85% seen once. The source material was PBMCs or T cells enriched from blood (not recorded which). This receptor was identified in a woman younger than 45 who had recovered from COVID-19. The genes are TRBV18 and TRBJ1-1, with TRBD1 identical over 8 bases. The CDR3 protein is CASSRGQGNTEAFF. Here the CDR3 DNA reads TGTGCCAGCTCACGTGGACAGGGAAACACTGAAGCTTTCTTT.